The 10 T cell receptor beta chains below were found in one sample sequenced in a study of cytomegalovirus exposure and HLA in healthy donors. PCR primers comprised 60 Vbeta and 13 Jbeta primers. Produced via immunoSEQ multiplex PCR; TCRdb's table is partial and in-frame only. Among around 140,000 clones listed, roughly 80% were seen once. The sample comprised PBMCs. The receptors were gathered from a woman under 40 in good health and CMV-seronegative.

The chain has TRBV30 and TRBJ1-1; TRBD1 matches 7 bases. This CDR3 spans 15 amino acids. In germline, CDR1 is GTSNPN, CDR2 SVGIG (reference sequence). V lost 4 bases, J lost 5 bases, and 13 bases stayed unmatched. DNA for the CDR3: TGTGCCTGGACCCGACTGGGACAGAGTGGGACTGAAGCTTTCTTT. It codes for CAWTRLGQSGTEAFF. Combining the CDR3 with reference TRBV30 and TRBJ1-1 gives the whole variable domain SQTIHQWPATLVQPVGSPLSLECTVEGTSNPNLYWYRQAAGRGLQLLFYSVGIGQISSEVPQNLSASRPQDRQFILSSKKLLLSDSGFYLCAWTRLGQSGTEAFFGQGTRLTVV.

CDR3 coding DNA: TGCGCCAGCAGCAGCAGTGGGACAGGGGACGGGGAGACCCAGTACTTC. Residues: CASSSSGTGDGETQYF. The chain uses TRBV5-1 and TRBJ2-5; 10 bases map to TRBD1. J lost 5 bases, V lost 4 bases, and 11 bases had no gene match. Germline lookup yields CDR1 SGHRS and CDR2 YFSETQ. The CDR3 is 16 residues long.

This clone was recorded only once. The chain couples TRBV19 to TRBJ1-5; TRBD1 aligns across 7 bases. The germline V gene encodes CDR1 LNHDA and CDR2 SQIVND (reference sequence). Unmatched junction bases numbered 2, after V lost 7 bases and J lost 2 bases. The CDR3 length is 13 residues. CDR3 in DNA: TGTGCCAGTACAGGGGGTCGCAATCAGCCCCAGCATTTT. Encoded protein: CASTGGRNQPQHF.

V and J are TRBV7-9 and TRBJ2-7, with TRBD1 identical over 9 bases. The germline V gene has CDR1 SEHNR and CDR2 FQNEAQ (reference sequence). V dropped 5 bases and J dropped 5; count of bases not matched to a gene: 7. The CDR3 spans 14 residues. Here the CDR3 DNA reads TGTGCCAGCAGCCCGGGACAGGGATCGAACGAGCAGTACTTC. Encoded protein: CASSPGQGSNEQYF.

This clone was picked up one time. The chain recombines TRBV19 with TRBJ2-7, with D possibly matching TRBD1 (5 bases). Trimming removed 6 bases from V and 6 bases from J, with 24 bases in between. This CDR3 is built from 16 residues. CDR1 LNHDA and CDR2 SQIVND come from the germline V gene (reference sequence). The CDR3 nucleotides read TGTGCCAGTAGGCCTCAAAATTCAGGGAAGATGGGCGAGCAGTACTTC. Translated, it gives CASRPQNSGKMGEQYF.

This clone was seen only once. The rearrangement uses TRBV9 and TRBJ2-2, with 7 bases fitting TRBD2. This CDR3 is 15 amino acids long. Germline CDR1 reads SGDLS; CDR2 reads YYNGEE. V was clipped by 6 bases and J by 12 bases; unmatched bases: 17. The CDR3 spells CASTPGPPREGKLFF. In nucleotides, the CDR3 is TGTGCCAGCACCCCGGGGCCCCCCAGGGAGGGGAAGCTGTTTTTT.

The V and J genes are TRBV7-9 and TRBJ2-7; the match to TRBD1 covers 8 bases. CDR1 and CDR2 (germline): SEHNR, FQNEAQ (reference sequence). Germline trimming cut 5 bases from V and 7 bases from J; bases unmatched to any gene: 10. This CDR3 spans 14 amino acids. CDR3 DNA sequence: TGTGCCAGCAGCCCTCGGACAGGGCTCCGGGAGCAGTACTTC. As protein: CASSPRTGLREQYF.

The rearrangement links TRBV18 to TRBJ1-6; D ambiguous. V was trimmed by 6 bases and J by 7 bases, leaving 10 bases between them. The CDR3 has 13 residues. CDR1 is KGHSH, CDR2 LQKENI, per germline. CDR3 protein: CASSSEGNSPLHF. CDR3 nucleotide sequence: TGTGCCAGCTCTTCGGAGGGAAATTCACCCCTCCACTTT.

The CDR3 loop is CASSLPTALHYNEQFF. In nucleotides, the CDR3 is TGCGCCAGCAGCTTGCCTACAGCACTTCATTACAATGAGCAGTTCTTC. This chain connects TRBV5-1 to TRBJ2-1, with D hard to call. The germline V and J ends were trimmed by 1 base and 4 bases, with 15 bases remaining between them. This CDR3 has 16 amino acids. The germline V gene encodes CDR1 SGHRS and CDR2 YFSETQ.

The J gene is TRBJ2-7, the V gene TRBV4-1; TRBD2 matches 10 bases. The CDR3 is 15 amino acids. The germline CDR1 and CDR2 sequences are MGHRA and YSYEKL. The trim removed 3 bases at V and 1 base at J, leaving 3 bases unmatched. In nucleotides, the CDR3 is TGCGCCAGCAGCCAGACTAGCGGGTTATCCTACGAGCAGTACTTC. This gives the protein CASSQTSGLSYEQYF.